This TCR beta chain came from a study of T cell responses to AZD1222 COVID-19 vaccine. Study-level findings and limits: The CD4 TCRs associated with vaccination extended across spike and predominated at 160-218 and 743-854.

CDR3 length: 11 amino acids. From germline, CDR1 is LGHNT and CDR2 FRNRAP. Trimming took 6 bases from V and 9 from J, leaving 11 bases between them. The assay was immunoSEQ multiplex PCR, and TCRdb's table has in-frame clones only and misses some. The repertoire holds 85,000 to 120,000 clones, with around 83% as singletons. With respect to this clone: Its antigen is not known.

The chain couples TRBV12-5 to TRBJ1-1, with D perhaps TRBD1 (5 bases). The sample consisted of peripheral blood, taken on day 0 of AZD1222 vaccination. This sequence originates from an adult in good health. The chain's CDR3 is CASGKGRQAFF. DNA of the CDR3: TGTGCTAGTGGGAAGGGACGGCAAGCTTTCTTT. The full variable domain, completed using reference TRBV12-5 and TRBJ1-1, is DARVTQTPRHKVTEMGQEVTMRCQPILGHNTVFWYRQTMMQGLELLAYFRNRAPLDDSGMPKDRFSAEMPDATLATLKIQPSEPRDSAVYFCASGKGRQAFFGQGTRLTVV.